This T cell receptor (beta chain) originates from a study of T cell responses to AZD1222 COVID-19 vaccine. Measured with immunoSEQ multiplex PCR; TCRdb has only the in-frame clones, and not every one. The sample lists 200,000 to 250,000 clones; about 92% were seen once. In germline, CDR1 is SNHLY, CDR2 FYNNEI. The CDR3 runs to 15 residues. The trim removed 5 bases at V and 10 bases at J, leaving 11 bases unmatched. Sequenced material: peripheral blood, taken on day 0 of MenACWY control vaccination. The source of this sequence is an adult in good health. The V call is TRBV2, the J call TRBJ2-1; 10 nucleotides match TRBD2. Here the CDR3 reads CASSFSRASGGEQFF. DNA of the CDR3: TGTGCCAGCAGTTTCTCCAGGGCTAGCGGGGGAGAGCAGTTCTTC.